The 6 T cell receptor beta chains below all came from one sample that was sequenced in a study of T-cell reconstitution after alpha-beta-depleted transplantation in children. TCRbeta library construction was performed incorporating unique molecular identifiers. TCRdb reprocessed the PCR reads via MiXCR and lists one record per CDR3 protein. The sample yields 700,000 or so distinct CDR3 sequences, roughly 14% seen once. The sample was PBMCs, taken before TCRalphabeta/CD19-depleted stem cell transplant. The receptors shown here come from a girl between 2 and 10 years old with congenital amegakaryocytic thrombocytopenia, due to receive a stem cell transplant.

This clonotype was observed many times. V usage is TRBV7-9 and J usage is TRBJ2-1; TRBD2 matches at 12 bases. The CDR3 is 15 residues long. V lost 5 bases and J lost 10; bases outside the gene matches: 9. Germline CDR1 is SEHNR and CDR2 is FQNEAQ (reference sequence). This CDR3 reads CASSKGLAGFSEQFF. The CDR3 bases are TGTGCCAGCAGCAAAGGACTAGCGGGATTCTCGGAGCAGTTCTTC.

Ten or more counts support this clonotype. V usage is TRBV29-1 and J usage is TRBJ2-4; a weak D match, TRBD2 (6 bases). Trimming cost V 4 bases and J 10 bases, with 20 bases left between them. Looked up from germline, CDR1 is SQVTM and CDR2 is ANQGSEA. The CDR3 runs to 14 residues. For the CDR3, the DNA is TGCAGCGTTGTTTTGCTAGCGAAAACACGAATTCAGTACTTC. Its protein product is CSVVLLAKTRIQYF.

This clonotype turned up a few times. CDR3 sequence (DNA): TGTGCCAGCAGTCCCTCTACAGGGTCTTTAGGCTACGAGCAGTACTTC. It yields the protein CASSPSTGSLGYEQYF. This chain joins TRBV28 and TRBJ2-7; D possibly corresponds to TRBD1 (6 bases). Per germline, CDR1 MDHEN and CDR2 SYDVKM. The CDR3 has 16 residues. Trimming cost V 5 bases and J 3 bases, with 20 bases left between them.

This clonotype was seen many times. One end of the junction is discordant with germline, which a read error may explain. V is TRBV5-1 and J is TRBJ1-2; 8 bases line up with TRBD1. Germline CDR1 and CDR2: SGHRS and YFSETQ. This CDR3 spans 12 amino acids. The DNA of the CDR3 is TGCGCCAACAGCTTGCCAGGGGGCGGCTACACCTTC. Translated: CANSLPGGGYTF.

This clonotype was detected a few times. This chain links TRBV7-3 with TRBJ2-1, with a weak D call TRBD2 (6 bases). Looked up from germline, CDR1 is SGHTA and CDR2 is FQGTGA. V was shortened by 2 bases and J by 7 bases, with 15 bases between the two germline ends. The CDR3 extends over 15 amino acids. The CDR3 DNA is TGTGCCAGCAGCTTACAGGGACTGGCACTGAATGAGCAGTTCTTC. This translates into CASSLQGLALNEQFF.

This clonotype occurred many times. This chain joins TRBV3-1 and TRBJ2-1; 10 bases map to TRBD2. CDR1 and CDR2 (germline): LGHDT, YNNKEL (reference sequence). V gave up 0 bases and J gave up 7 bases; unmatched junction bases: 9. There are 17 residues in the CDR3. DNA for the CDR3: TGTGCCAGCAGCCAAGAACTCCGACTAGCGGGTCCAAATGAGCAGTTCTTC. Translation gives CASSQELRLAGPNEQFF.